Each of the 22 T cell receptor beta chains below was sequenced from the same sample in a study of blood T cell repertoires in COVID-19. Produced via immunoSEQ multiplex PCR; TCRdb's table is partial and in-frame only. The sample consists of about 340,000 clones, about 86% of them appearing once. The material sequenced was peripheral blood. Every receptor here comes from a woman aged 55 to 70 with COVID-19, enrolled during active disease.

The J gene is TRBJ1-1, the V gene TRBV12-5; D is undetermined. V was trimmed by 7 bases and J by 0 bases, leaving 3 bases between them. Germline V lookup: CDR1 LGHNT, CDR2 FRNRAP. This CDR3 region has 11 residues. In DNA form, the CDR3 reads TGTGCTAGTGCCATGAACACTGAAGCTTTCTTT. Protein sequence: CASAMNTEAFF.

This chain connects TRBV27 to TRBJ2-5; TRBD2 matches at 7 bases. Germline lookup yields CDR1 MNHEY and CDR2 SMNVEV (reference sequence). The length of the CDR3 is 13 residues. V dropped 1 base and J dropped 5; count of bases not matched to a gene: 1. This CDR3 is CASSLLGGETQYF. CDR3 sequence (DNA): TGTGCCAGCAGTTTATTGGGGGGGGAGACCCAGTACTTC.

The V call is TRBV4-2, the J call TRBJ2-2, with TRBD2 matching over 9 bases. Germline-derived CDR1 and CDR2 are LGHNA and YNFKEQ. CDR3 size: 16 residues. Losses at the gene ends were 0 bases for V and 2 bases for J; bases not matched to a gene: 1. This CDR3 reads CASSQDSGRNTGELFF. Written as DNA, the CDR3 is TGTGCCAGCAGCCAAGATAGCGGGAGAAACACCGGGGAGCTGTTTTTT.

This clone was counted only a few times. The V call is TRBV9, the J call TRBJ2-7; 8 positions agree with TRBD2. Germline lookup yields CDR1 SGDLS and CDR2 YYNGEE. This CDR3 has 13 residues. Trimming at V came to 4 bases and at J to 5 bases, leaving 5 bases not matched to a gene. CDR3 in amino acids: CASSPGLAHEQYF. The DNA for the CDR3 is TGTGCCAGCAGCCCTGGACTAGCCCACGAGCAGTACTTC.

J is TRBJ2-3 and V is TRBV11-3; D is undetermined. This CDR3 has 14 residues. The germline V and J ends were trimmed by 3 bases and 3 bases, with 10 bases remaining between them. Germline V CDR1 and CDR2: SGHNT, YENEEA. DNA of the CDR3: TGTGCCAGCAGCTTCCACCTCGGGACAGATACGCAGTATTTT. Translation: CASSFHLGTDTQYF. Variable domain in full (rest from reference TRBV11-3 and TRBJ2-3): EAGVVQSPRYKIIEKKQPVAFWCNPISGHNTLYWYLQNLGQGPELLIRYENEEAVDDSQLPKDRFSAERLKGVDSTLKIQPAELGDSAVYLCASSFHLGTDTQYFGPGTRLTVL.

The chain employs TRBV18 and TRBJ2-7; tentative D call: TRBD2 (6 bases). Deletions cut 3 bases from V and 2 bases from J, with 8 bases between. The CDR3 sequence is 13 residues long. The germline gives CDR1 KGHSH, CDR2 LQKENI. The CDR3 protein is CASSPPGAYEQYF. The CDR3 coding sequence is TGTGCCAGCTCACCCCCGGGAGCCTACGAGCAGTACTTC.

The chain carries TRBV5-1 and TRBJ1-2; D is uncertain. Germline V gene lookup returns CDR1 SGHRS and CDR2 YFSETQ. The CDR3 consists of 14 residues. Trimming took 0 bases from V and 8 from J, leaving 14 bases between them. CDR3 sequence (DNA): TGCGCCAGCAGCTTGGCCGGGGAAAGTGGCGGCTACACCTTC. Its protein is CASSLAGESGGYTF.

DNA for the CDR3: TGTGCCAGCAGCTCCCCGCAGGGGCGGGGGGCGAACAATGAGCAGTTCTTC. Its protein is CASSSPQGRGANNEQFF. V is TRBV11-3 and J is TRBJ2-1; 8 bases line up with TRBD2. Losses at the gene ends were 4 bases for V and 5 bases for J; bases not matched to a gene: 13. CDR1 is SGHNT, CDR2 YENEEA, per germline. There are 17 residues in the CDR3. Complete variable domain (other parts from reference TRBV11-3 and TRBJ2-1): EAGVVQSPRYKIIEKKQPVAFWCNPISGHNTLYWYLQNLGQGPELLIRYENEEAVDDSQLPKDRFSAERLKGVDSTLKIQPAELGDSAVYLCASSSPQGRGANNEQFFGPGTRLTVL.

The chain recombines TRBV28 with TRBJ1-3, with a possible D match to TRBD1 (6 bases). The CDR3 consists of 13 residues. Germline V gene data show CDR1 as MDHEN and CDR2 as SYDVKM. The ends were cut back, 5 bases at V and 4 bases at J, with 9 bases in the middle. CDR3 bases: TGTGCCAGCAGTGGCCAGGGGGGAAACACCATATATTTT. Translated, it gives CASSGQGGNTIYF.

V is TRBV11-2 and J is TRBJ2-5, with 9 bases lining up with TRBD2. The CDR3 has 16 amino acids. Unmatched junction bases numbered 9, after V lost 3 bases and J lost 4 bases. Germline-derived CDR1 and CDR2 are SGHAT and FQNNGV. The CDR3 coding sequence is TGTGCCAGCAGCTTGCCGGGACTAGCACTGGGAGAGACCCAGTACTTC. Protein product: CASSLPGLALGETQYF.

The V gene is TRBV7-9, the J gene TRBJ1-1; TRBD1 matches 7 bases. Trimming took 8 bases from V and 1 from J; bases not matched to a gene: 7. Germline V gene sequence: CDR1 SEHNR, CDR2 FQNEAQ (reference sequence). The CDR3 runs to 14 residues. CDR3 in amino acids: CASGAGGSNTEAFF. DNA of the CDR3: TGTGCCAGCGGGGCAGGGGGATCGAACACTGAAGCTTTCTTT.

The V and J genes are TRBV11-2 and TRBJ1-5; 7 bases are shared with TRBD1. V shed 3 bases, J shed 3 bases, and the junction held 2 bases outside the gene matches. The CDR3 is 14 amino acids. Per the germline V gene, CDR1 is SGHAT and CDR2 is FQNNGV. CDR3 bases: TGTGCCAGCAGCTTGGGACAGATCAATCAGCCCCAGCATTTT. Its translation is CASSLGQINQPQHF.

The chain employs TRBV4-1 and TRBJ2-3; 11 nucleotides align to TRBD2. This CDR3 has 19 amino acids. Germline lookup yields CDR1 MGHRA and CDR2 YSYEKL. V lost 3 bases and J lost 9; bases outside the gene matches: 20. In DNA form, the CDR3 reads TGCGCCAGCAGCCATCAACTCCCCTTAGCGGGGGGGAACCTAAGGACGCAGTATTTT. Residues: CASSHQLPLAGGNLRTQYF.

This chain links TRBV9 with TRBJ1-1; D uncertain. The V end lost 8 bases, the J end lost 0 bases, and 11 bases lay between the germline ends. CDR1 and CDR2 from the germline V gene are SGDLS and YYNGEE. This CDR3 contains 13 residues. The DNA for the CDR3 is TGTGCCAGACAAGGGAGGATGAACACTGAAGCTTTCTTT. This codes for CARQGRMNTEAFF.

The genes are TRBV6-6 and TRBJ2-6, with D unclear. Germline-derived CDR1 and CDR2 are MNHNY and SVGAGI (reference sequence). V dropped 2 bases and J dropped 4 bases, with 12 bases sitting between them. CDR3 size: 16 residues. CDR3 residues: CASSYGVAAGANVLTF. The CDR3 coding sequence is TGTGCCAGCAGTTACGGAGTTGCTGCGGGGGCCAACGTCCTGACTTTC.

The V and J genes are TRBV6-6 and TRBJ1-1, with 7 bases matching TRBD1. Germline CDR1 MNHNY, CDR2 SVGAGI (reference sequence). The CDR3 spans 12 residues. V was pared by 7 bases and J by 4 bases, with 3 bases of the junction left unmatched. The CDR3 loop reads CASTPGGTEAFF. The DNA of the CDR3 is TGTGCCAGCACCCCAGGGGGCACTGAAGCTTTCTTT.

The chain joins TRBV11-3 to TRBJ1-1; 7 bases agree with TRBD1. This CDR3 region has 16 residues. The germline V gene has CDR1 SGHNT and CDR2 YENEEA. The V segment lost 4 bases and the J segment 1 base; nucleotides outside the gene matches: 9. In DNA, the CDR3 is TGTGCCAGCAGCTGGGGTACAGGGGTGGGGAACACTGAAGCTTTCTTT. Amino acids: CASSWGTGVGNTEAFF. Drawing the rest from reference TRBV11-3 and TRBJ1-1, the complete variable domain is EAGVVQSPRYKIIEKKQPVAFWCNPISGHNTLYWYLQNLGQGPELLIRYENEEAVDDSQLPKDRFSAERLKGVDSTLKIQPAELGDSAVYLCASSWGTGVGNTEAFFGQGTRLTVV.

Here the CDR3 reads CATSPNRVEQYF. In DNA form, the CDR3 reads TGTGCCACCAGCCCCAACAGGGTCGAGCAGTACTTC. The genes are TRBV15 and TRBJ2-7; TRBD1 might be the D (6 bases). The CDR3 is 12 amino acids. V lost 5 bases and J 6 bases, leaving 11 bases between the germline ends. The germline V gene encodes CDR1 LNHNV and CDR2 YYDKDF (reference sequence).

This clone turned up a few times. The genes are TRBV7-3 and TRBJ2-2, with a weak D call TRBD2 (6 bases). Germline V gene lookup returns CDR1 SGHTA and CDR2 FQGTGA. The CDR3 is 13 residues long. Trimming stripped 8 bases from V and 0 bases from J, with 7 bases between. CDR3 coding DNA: TGTGCCAGCCGGGAGACGAACACCGGGGAGCTGTTTTTT. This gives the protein CASRETNTGELFF.

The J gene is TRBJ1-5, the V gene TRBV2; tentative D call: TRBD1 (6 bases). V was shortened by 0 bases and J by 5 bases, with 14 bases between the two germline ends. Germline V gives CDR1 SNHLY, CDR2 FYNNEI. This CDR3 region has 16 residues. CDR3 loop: CASSEALRQADQPQHF. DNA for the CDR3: TGTGCCAGCAGTGAAGCGCTAAGACAGGCAGATCAGCCCCAGCATTTT. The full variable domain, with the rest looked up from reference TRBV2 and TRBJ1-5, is EPEVTQTPSHQVTQMGQEVILRCVPISNHLYFYWYRQILGQKVEFLVSFYNNEISEKSEIFDDQFSVERPDGSNFTLKIRSTKLEDSAMYFCASSEALRQADQPQHFGDGTRLSIL.

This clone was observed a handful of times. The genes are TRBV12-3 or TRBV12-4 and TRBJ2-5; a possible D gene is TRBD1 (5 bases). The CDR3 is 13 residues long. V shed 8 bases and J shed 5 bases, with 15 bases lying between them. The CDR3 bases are TGTGCCAGCGGCCAGGGTCTCGGGGAGACCCAGTACTTC. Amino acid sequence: CASGQGLGETQYF.

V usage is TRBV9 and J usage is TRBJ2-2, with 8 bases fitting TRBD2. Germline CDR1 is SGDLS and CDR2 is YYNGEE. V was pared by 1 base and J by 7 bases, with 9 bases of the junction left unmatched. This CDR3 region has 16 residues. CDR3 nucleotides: TGTGCCAGCAGCGTAATAAACAGCGGGGGTGTCGGGGAGCTGTTTTTT. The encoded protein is CASSVINSGGVGELFF.